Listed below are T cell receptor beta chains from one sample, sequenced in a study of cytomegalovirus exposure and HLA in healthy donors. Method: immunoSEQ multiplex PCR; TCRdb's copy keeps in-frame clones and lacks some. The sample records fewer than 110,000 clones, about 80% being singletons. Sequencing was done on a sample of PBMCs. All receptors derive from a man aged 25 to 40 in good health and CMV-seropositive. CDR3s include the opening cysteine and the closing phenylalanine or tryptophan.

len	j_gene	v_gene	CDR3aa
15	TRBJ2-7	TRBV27	CASSLSSGGLYEQYF
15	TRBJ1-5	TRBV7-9	CASSLAMAGNQPQHF
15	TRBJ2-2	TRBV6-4	CAPRKGLAGFRELFF
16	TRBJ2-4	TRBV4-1	CASSQERGRAKNSQYF
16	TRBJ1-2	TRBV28	CASSIETGGYNYGYTF
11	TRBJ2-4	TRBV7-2	CASSLINSQYF
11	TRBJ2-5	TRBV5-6	CASSSRERNYF
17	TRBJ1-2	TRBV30	CAWSGMRDFRLGNGYTF
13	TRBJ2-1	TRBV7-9	CASSSGLANEQFF
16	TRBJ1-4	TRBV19	CASSNHQTATNEKLFF
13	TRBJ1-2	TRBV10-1	CASRDRGRGGYTF
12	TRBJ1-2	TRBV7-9	CASSSLEYGYTF
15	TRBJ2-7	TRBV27	CASSPMNTRSYEQYF
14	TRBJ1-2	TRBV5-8	CASSYDRAWSGYTF
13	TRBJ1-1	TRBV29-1	CSVAHRLNTEAFF
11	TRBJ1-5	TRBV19	CASIGGRGQHF
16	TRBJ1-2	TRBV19	CASSIARSRTGNGYTF
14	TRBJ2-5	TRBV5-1	CASSLDLSQETQYF
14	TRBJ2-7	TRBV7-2	CASSWGQGLYEQYF
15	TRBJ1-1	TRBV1	CTSSQTGKVNTEAFF
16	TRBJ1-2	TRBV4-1	CASSQGRGQRNYGYTF
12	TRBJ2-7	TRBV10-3	CAISEGRYEQYF
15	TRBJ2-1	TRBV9	CASSPGGGAYNEQFF
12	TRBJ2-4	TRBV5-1	CASRKEGNIQYF
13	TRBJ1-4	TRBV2	CASSEQGVEKLFF
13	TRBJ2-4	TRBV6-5	CASRTGLENSQYF
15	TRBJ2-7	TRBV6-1	CVSSEPSRPPYEQYF
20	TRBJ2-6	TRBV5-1	CASSPRPSGQGSAGANVLTF
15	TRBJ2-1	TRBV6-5	CASSLLRGGFGEQFF
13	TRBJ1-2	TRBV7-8	CASSLRGGEGYTF
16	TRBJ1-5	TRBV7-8	CASSPPGHYSNQPQHF
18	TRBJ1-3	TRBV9	CASSVSTDSLVSGNTIYF
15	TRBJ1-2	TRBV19	CASSIDPMLGDGYTF
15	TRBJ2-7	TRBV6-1	CASSEESAGQREQYF
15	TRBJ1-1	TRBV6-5	CASSYSRYKNTEAFF
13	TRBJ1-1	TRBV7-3	CASSLPGGTEAFF
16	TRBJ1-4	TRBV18	CASSPATGPTNEKLFF
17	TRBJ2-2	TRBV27	CASSSPGLAPNTGELFF
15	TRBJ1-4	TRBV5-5	CASSAVGQEGEKLFF
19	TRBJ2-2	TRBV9	CASSVAPGLAGGSGGELFF
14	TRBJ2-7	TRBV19	CATARSSSSYEQYF
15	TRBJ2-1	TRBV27	CASSLMRGGANEQFF
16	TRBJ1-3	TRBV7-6	CASSVGSRIAGNTIYF
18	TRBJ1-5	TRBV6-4	CASSERDREGDRLRPQHF